A selection of T cell receptor beta chains follows, all from one sample in a study of blood T cell repertoires in COVID-19. Some clones are missing from TCRdb's copy, which holds only in-frame ones; the method was immunoSEQ multiplex PCR. The sample gives roughly 250,000 clones, roughly nine tenths of which show up once; around 10% is in the top ten. Material for sequencing was peripheral blood. Every receptor here comes from a man aged 35 to 55 who had recovered from COVID-19. Each CDR3 is given with its conserved first and last residue. The D gene is left open where the match is weak. The listing skips clone size in some rows; elsewhere it reads once, few, many or a size class.

j_gene: TRBJ1-2; abundance: NA; d_gene: NA; v_gene: TRBV7-3; CDR3nt: TGTGCCAGCGGCCAATATGGCTACACCTTC; CDR3aa: CASGQYGYTF
j_gene: TRBJ2-3; abundance: NA; d_gene: TRBD2; v_gene: TRBV5-1; CDR3nt: TGCGCCAGCAGCTCCGGACTAGCGGGGGGGCCTAGCACAGATACGCAGTATTTT; CDR3aa: CASSSGLAGGPSTDTQYF
j_gene: TRBJ1-5; abundance: NA; d_gene: NA; v_gene: TRBV3-1/TRBV3-2; CDR3nt: TGTGCCAGCAGCCCGTGGGGGGTTGATCAGCCCCAGCATTTT; CDR3aa: CASSPWGVDQPQHF
j_gene: TRBJ2-1; abundance: many; d_gene: TRBD1; v_gene: TRBV7-6; CDR3nt: TGTGCCAGCAGCTTAGGGAGGGACAGGGTTGCCCATGAGCAGTTCTTC; CDR3aa: CASSLGRDRVAHEQFF
j_gene: TRBJ1-1; abundance: NA; d_gene: TRBD1; v_gene: TRBV18; CDR3nt: TGTGCCAGCTCACCCAACAGGGGGCTGGGCACTGAAGCTTTCTTT; CDR3aa: CASSPNRGLGTEAFF
j_gene: TRBJ1-1; abundance: few; d_gene: NA; v_gene: TRBV12-3/TRBV12-4; CDR3nt: TGTGCCAGCAGAACTAGGGCCGAAGCTTTCTTT; CDR3aa: CASRTRAEAFF
j_gene: TRBJ1-2; abundance: NA; d_gene: NA; v_gene: TRBV5-1; CDR3nt: TGCGCCAGCAGCTTGGGGGGTCAGGACGGGGTTGGCTACACCTTC; CDR3aa: CASSLGGQDGVGYTF
j_gene: TRBJ1-4; abundance: few; d_gene: NA; v_gene: TRBV23-1; CDR3nt: TGCGCCACCGACCTGGGCCAATCAAATGAAAAACTGTTTTTT; CDR3aa: CATDLGQSNEKLFF
j_gene: TRBJ2-1; abundance: NA; d_gene: TRBD1; v_gene: TRBV18; CDR3nt: TGTGCCAGCTCGTCGACCGGGACAGGGGCCCTAAATGAGCAGTTCTTC; CDR3aa: CASSSTGTGALNEQFF
j_gene: TRBJ1-2; abundance: NA; d_gene: NA; v_gene: TRBV7-6; CDR3nt: TGTGCCAGCAGCTTAGCCGCAGGGGCTAACTATGGCTACACCTTC; CDR3aa: CASSLAAGANYGYTF
j_gene: TRBJ1-1; abundance: NA; d_gene: NA; v_gene: TRBV30; CDR3nt: TGTGCCTGGAGTGTCCGGCGGGACACTGAAGCTTTCTTT; CDR3aa: CAWSVRRDTEAFF
j_gene: TRBJ1-1; abundance: NA; d_gene: NA; v_gene: TRBV10-1; CDR3nt: TGCGCCAGCAGGACAGGACTGAACACTGAAGCTTTCTTT; CDR3aa: CASRTGLNTEAFF
j_gene: TRBJ2-5; abundance: NA; d_gene: NA; v_gene: TRBV11-1; CDR3nt: TGTGCCAGCAGCTTAGCGCGAGAGACCCAGTACTTC; CDR3aa: CASSLARETQYF
j_gene: TRBJ2-1; abundance: NA; d_gene: NA; v_gene: TRBV27; CDR3nt: TGTGCCAGCAGTCCCTCTAGGAGCTCCTACAATGAGCAGTTCTTC; CDR3aa: CASSPSRSSYNEQFF
j_gene: TRBJ2-7; abundance: few; d_gene: TRBD1; v_gene: TRBV15; CDR3nt: TGTGCCACCAGCAGAGCGGGGACAGGGGATTTTAGCTACGAGCAGTACTTC; CDR3aa: CATSRAGTGDFSYEQYF
j_gene: TRBJ2-5; abundance: NA; d_gene: TRBD1; v_gene: TRBV9; CDR3nt: TGTGCCAGCAGCGTTCCAGGGGGAGTTGAGAAAGAGACCCAGTACTTC; CDR3aa: CASSVPGGVEKETQYF
j_gene: TRBJ2-2; abundance: NA; d_gene: TRBD2; v_gene: TRBV11-2; CDR3nt: TGTGCCAGCAGCTTAGGGGCCGGGACTAGCGGGAGAGGGGAGCTGTTTTTT; CDR3aa: CASSLGAGTSGRGELFF
j_gene: TRBJ2-2; abundance: NA; d_gene: TRBD2; v_gene: TRBV6-2/TRBV6-3; CDR3nt: TGTGCCAGCAGTTACACGACTAGCTCAAGCGGGGAGCTGTTTTTT; CDR3aa: CASSYTTSSSGELFF
j_gene: TRBJ2-7; abundance: NA; d_gene: NA; v_gene: TRBV6-2/TRBV6-3; CDR3nt: TGTGCCAGCAGTCTACCCCCCGGCGAGCAGTACTTC; CDR3aa: CASSLPPGEQYF
j_gene: TRBJ2-1; abundance: NA; d_gene: TRBD2; v_gene: TRBV10-3; CDR3nt: TGTGCCACCCGTAAGGGACTAGCGGGAGGGCCCTATGAGCAGTTCTTC; CDR3aa: CATRKGLAGGPYEQFF
j_gene: TRBJ2-1; abundance: NA; d_gene: NA; v_gene: TRBV25-1; CDR3nt: TGTGCCAGCAGGGGCCGTGGGGAGGCCCCCTTCAATGAGCAGTTCTTC; CDR3aa: CASRGRGEAPFNEQFF
j_gene: TRBJ1-1; abundance: NA; d_gene: TRBD1; v_gene: TRBV5-1; CDR3nt: TGCGCCAGCAGCCACGGGACAGGGGTATTTGACACTGAAGCTTTCTTT; CDR3aa: CASSHGTGVFDTEAFF
j_gene: TRBJ2-7; abundance: NA; d_gene: NA; v_gene: TRBV6-5; CDR3nt: TGTGCCAGCAGTCCGACGACTAGTTCCTACGAGCAGTACTTC; CDR3aa: CASSPTTSSYEQYF
j_gene: TRBJ2-7; abundance: NA; d_gene: NA; v_gene: TRBV20-1; CDR3nt: TGCAGTGCTAGTGGCGGGGTACACCTCTACGAGCAGTACTTC; CDR3aa: CSASGGVHLYEQYF
j_gene: TRBJ2-7; abundance: NA; d_gene: TRBD2; v_gene: TRBV5-1; CDR3nt: TGCGCCAGCAGCTTGGATGGCGGGAGAGTCGAGCAGTACTTC; CDR3aa: CASSLDGGRVEQYF
j_gene: TRBJ2-3; abundance: NA; d_gene: NA; v_gene: TRBV1; CDR3nt: TGCACCAGCAGCCAAGTTTTCGAGCGGGGGGATGAAAACCCTAGCACAGATACGCAGTATTTT; CDR3aa: CTSSQVFERGDENPSTDTQYF
j_gene: TRBJ1-1; abundance: NA; d_gene: NA; v_gene: TRBV5-1; CDR3nt: TGCGCCCGCAGCTGGGGCGGGGGGGCTGGTGAAGCTTTCTTT; CDR3aa: CARSWGGGAGEAFF
j_gene: TRBJ2-7; abundance: NA; d_gene: TRBD2; v_gene: TRBV2; CDR3nt: TGTGCCAGCAGGGGACTATCCTACGAGCAGTACTTC; CDR3aa: CASRGLSYEQYF
j_gene: TRBJ2-7; abundance: NA; d_gene: NA; v_gene: TRBV27; CDR3nt: TGTGCCAGCAGTTTACAGGGCCGCTCCTACGAGCAGTACTTC; CDR3aa: CASSLQGRSYEQYF
j_gene: TRBJ2-3; abundance: NA; d_gene: TRBD1; v_gene: TRBV29-1; CDR3nt: TGCAGCGTTGAGCAGACAGGGGGCCGCGATACGCAGTATTTT; CDR3aa: CSVEQTGGRDTQYF
j_gene: TRBJ2-3; abundance: NA; d_gene: NA; v_gene: TRBV9; CDR3nt: TGTGCCAGCAGTCTAGCAAATACGCAGTATTTT; CDR3aa: CASSLANTQYF
j_gene: TRBJ2-1; abundance: NA; d_gene: TRBD2; v_gene: TRBV5-1; CDR3nt: TGCGCCAGCAGCTTCGGGTTGGCTAGCGGTCGCGATGAGCAGTTCTTC; CDR3aa: CASSFGLASGRDEQFF
j_gene: TRBJ2-1; abundance: NA; d_gene: TRBD1; v_gene: TRBV12-5; CDR3nt: TGTGCTAGTGGTTTGGGACAGGGGGTTAATGAGCAGTTCTTC; CDR3aa: CASGLGQGVNEQFF
j_gene: TRBJ2-5; abundance: NA; d_gene: TRBD2; v_gene: TRBV12-3/TRBV12-4; CDR3nt: TGTGCCAGCACTCGGACTAGCGGGGGGACCCAGTACTTC; CDR3aa: CASTRTSGGTQYF
j_gene: TRBJ1-1; abundance: NA; d_gene: NA; v_gene: TRBV2; CDR3nt: TGTGCCAGCGAAGAGAACCTTAACACTGAAGCTTTCTTT; CDR3aa: CASEENLNTEAFF
j_gene: TRBJ2-1; abundance: NA; d_gene: NA; v_gene: TRBV10-2; CDR3nt: TGCGCCAGCAGTGAGTTGGACATTAGAGGTGAGCAGTTCTTC; CDR3aa: CASSELDIRGEQFF
j_gene: TRBJ1-1; abundance: NA; d_gene: TRBD1; v_gene: TRBV7-2; CDR3nt: TGTGCCAGCAGCTCGACAGGGTACACTGAAGCTTTCTTT; CDR3aa: CASSSTGYTEAFF
j_gene: TRBJ2-7; abundance: NA; d_gene: TRBD2; v_gene: TRBV13; CDR3nt: TGTGCCAGCAGCTTGATGCGGGGGGGTTTCTACGAGCAGTACTTC; CDR3aa: CASSLMRGGFYEQYF
j_gene: TRBJ2-7; abundance: NA; d_gene: NA; v_gene: TRBV5-1; CDR3nt: TGCGCCAGCAGCTTGCACAGAAGCTACGAGCAGTACTTC; CDR3aa: CASSLHRSYEQYF
j_gene: TRBJ1-2; abundance: NA; d_gene: TRBD1; v_gene: TRBV7-2; CDR3nt: TGTGCCAGCAGCTCCCAGGGGGCACGAGGCTACACCTTC; CDR3aa: CASSSQGARGYTF
j_gene: TRBJ2-7; abundance: NA; d_gene: TRBD2; v_gene: TRBV6-2/TRBV6-3; CDR3nt: TGTGCCAGCAGTTACTCGACGGGACTAGCGGGTCGAAGGTACGAGCAGTACTTC; CDR3aa: CASSYSTGLAGRRYEQYF
j_gene: TRBJ2-7; abundance: NA; d_gene: TRBD2; v_gene: TRBV2; CDR3nt: TGTGCCAGCAGTGAACTAGCGGGGGGGTACGAGCAGTACTTC; CDR3aa: CASSELAGGYEQYF
j_gene: TRBJ2-2; abundance: NA; d_gene: NA; v_gene: TRBV21-1; CDR3nt: TGTGCCAGCAGCAAAGATCTTCCCGATCTAGCGAACACCGGGGAGCTGTTTTTT; CDR3aa: CASSKDLPDLANTGELFF
j_gene: TRBJ2-5; abundance: NA; d_gene: TRBD2; v_gene: TRBV6-2/TRBV6-3; CDR3nt: TGTGCCAGCAGCCGCCCGGGGGGTCGGGCCCAGTACTTC; CDR3aa: CASSRPGGRAQYF
j_gene: TRBJ2-6; abundance: NA; d_gene: NA; v_gene: TRBV6-5; CDR3nt: TGTGCCAGCAGCCGGTCTGGGGCCAACGTCCTGACTTTC; CDR3aa: CASSRSGANVLTF
j_gene: TRBJ2-7; abundance: NA; d_gene: TRBD2; v_gene: TRBV11-2; CDR3nt: TGTGCCAGCAGCTTAGGCGGGAGCTCCTACGAGCAGTACTTC; CDR3aa: CASSLGGSSYEQYF
j_gene: TRBJ1-1; abundance: NA; d_gene: NA; v_gene: TRBV4-2; CDR3nt: TGTGCCAGCAGCCGTTACCGGGACACGAACACTGAAGCTTTCTTT; CDR3aa: CASSRYRDTNTEAFF
j_gene: TRBJ1-1; abundance: once; d_gene: NA; v_gene: TRBV2; CDR3nt: TGTGCCAGCAGTCGAGAGAACACTGAAGCTTTCTTT; CDR3aa: CASSRENTEAFF
j_gene: TRBJ2-1; abundance: NA; d_gene: NA; v_gene: TRBV3-1/TRBV3-2; CDR3nt: TGTGCCAGCAGCCAAGAAAGGAGGGGCGAGCAGTTCTTC; CDR3aa: CASSQERRGEQFF
j_gene: TRBJ2-3; abundance: NA; d_gene: TRBD2; v_gene: TRBV20-1; CDR3nt: TGCAGTGCTAGTTTTCCAGCGGGGACCACAACGCAGTATTTT; CDR3aa: CSASFPAGTTTQYF
j_gene: TRBJ1-2; abundance: NA; d_gene: NA; v_gene: TRBV12-3/TRBV12-4; CDR3nt: TGTGCCAGCAGCCCAGCGGGCACCTATGGCTACACCTTC; CDR3aa: CASSPAGTYGYTF
j_gene: TRBJ2-7; abundance: NA; d_gene: NA; v_gene: TRBV6-5; CDR3nt: TGTGCCAGCAGTTACAAGAGCTCCTACGAGCAGTACTTC; CDR3aa: CASSYKSSYEQYF
j_gene: TRBJ2-4; abundance: NA; d_gene: NA; v_gene: TRBV6-1; CDR3nt: TGTGCCAGCAGTGAAGAAGGGGTACTAGCCAAAAACATTCAGTACTTC; CDR3aa: CASSEEGVLAKNIQYF
j_gene: TRBJ1-2; abundance: NA; d_gene: NA; v_gene: TRBV7-8; CDR3nt: TGTGCCAGCAGCCCCCCATTAAGAGGCTATGGCTACACCTTC; CDR3aa: CASSPPLRGYGYTF